This paragraph reports one T cell receptor (beta chain). The target antigen is unknown. Germline CDR1 reads KGHDR; CDR2 reads SFDVKD. Trimming shortened V by 2 bases and J by 0 bases, and 10 bases separated the two germline ends. The CDR3 is made up of 15 amino acids. These data originate in a study of T-cell memory formation after mild COVID-19. Researchers used 5'RACE with constant-segment primers to make TCR alpha and TCR beta cDNA libraries that carry sample barcodes and UMIs. TCRdb reanalysed the 5' RACE reads using MiXCR and keeps one entry per CDR3 protein. The sample holds about 430,000 distinct CDR3 sequences, 20% to 25% seen once. Findings and caveats of the study: Among clones peaking at day 37 in the second wave, SARS-CoV-2 specificity remained unconfirmed. Day 15 to 85 contracting clones showed balanced CD4/CD8; day 15 to 37 expanders favored CD4+. Prior to infection, memory already included some responding clones, suggesting cross-reactive memory joined.

Sequencing used PBMCs or a T cell subset sorted from them (not recorded which). This receptor was taken from an adult woman who had mild COVID-19 (a few samples of this study predate the infection). Cell type and time point are not known. The chain joins TRBV24-1 to TRBJ2-7; D perhaps matches TRBD2 (6 bases). The CDR3 spells CATSDSWGDSYEQYF. CDR3 nucleotide sequence: TGTGCCACCAGTGATTCGTGGGGGGACTCCTACGAGCAGTACTTC.